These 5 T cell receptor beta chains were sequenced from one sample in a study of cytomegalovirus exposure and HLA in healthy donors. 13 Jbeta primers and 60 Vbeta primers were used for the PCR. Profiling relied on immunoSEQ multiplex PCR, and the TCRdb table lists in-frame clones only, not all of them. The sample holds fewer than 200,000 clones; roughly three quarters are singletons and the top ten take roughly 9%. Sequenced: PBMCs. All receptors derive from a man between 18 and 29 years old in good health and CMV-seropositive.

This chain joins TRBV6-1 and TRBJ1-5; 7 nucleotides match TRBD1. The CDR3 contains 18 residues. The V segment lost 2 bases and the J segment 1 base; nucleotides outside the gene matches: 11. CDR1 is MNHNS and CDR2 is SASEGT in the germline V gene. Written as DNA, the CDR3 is TGTGCCAGCAGTGAATCTATGACAGGGCAATACAGCAATCAGCCCCAGCATTTT. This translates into CASSESMTGQYSNQPQHF.

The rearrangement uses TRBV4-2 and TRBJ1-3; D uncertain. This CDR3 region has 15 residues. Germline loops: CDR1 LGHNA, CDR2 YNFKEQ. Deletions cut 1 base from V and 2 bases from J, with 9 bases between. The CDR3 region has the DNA TGTGCCAGCAGCCAAGCCGGGGTGACTGGAAACACCATATATTTT. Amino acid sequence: CASSQAGVTGNTIYF.

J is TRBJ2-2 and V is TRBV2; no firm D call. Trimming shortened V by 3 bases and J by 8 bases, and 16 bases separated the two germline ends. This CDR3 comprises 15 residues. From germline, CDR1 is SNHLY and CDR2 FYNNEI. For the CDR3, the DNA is TGTGCCAGCAGTGAGGGTCTAGAACTTAGAGGGGAGCTGTTTTTT. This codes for CASSEGLELRGELFF. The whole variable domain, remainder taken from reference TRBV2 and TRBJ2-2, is EPEVTQTPSHQVTQMGQEVILRCVPISNHLYFYWYRQILGQKVEFLVSFYNNEISEKSEIFDDQFSVERPDGSNFTLKIRSTKLEDSAMYFCASSEGLELRGELFFGEGSRLTVL.

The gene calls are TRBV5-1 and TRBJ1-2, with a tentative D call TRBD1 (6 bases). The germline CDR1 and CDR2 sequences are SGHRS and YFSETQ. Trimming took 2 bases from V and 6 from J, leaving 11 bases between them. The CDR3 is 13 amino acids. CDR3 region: CASSLGGEHGYTF. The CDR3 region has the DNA TGCGCCAGCAGCTTAGGGGGGGAGCATGGCTACACCTTC.

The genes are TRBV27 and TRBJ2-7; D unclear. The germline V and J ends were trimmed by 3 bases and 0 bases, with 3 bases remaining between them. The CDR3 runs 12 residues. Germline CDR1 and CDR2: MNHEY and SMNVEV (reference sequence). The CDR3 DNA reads TGTGCCAGCAGTTTTAGCTCCTACGAGCAGTACTTC. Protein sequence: CASSFSSYEQYF.